This entry concerns a single T cell receptor (beta chain). CDR1 and CDR2 from the germline V gene are SGHRS and YFSETQ. This CDR3 comprises 14 residues. V was cut by 4 bases and J by 0 bases, with 8 bases left in between. These data belong to a study of blood T cell repertoires in COVID-19. Looking at the study overall: Researchers got acute and convalescent COVID-19 samples from the United States, Italy and Spain.

Original data processing: The assay estimated nucleated cells by amplifying reference gene primers. The assay was immunoSEQ multiplex PCR, and TCRdb's table has in-frame clones only and misses some. D and trimming were read from the DNA, whereas the V and J calls and clone size are those reported in that table. The sample has about 210,000 clones, 75% to 90% seen once. V usage is TRBV5-1 and J usage is TRBJ1-3; D is unresolved. The sequence came from a woman between 70 and 85 years old with COVID-19, enrolled during active disease. Sequencing used peripheral blood. The CDR3 loop is CASSEPGSGNTIYF. In DNA form, the CDR3 reads TGCGCCAGCAGCGAGCCAGGCTCTGGAAACACCATATATTTT.